This passage covers 3 T cell receptor beta chains from one sample sequenced in a study of blood T cells in healthy people across ages. Primed by a sample-barcoded 5' primer and a J-beta primer mix, a second PCR proceeded for 7 to 11 cycles. TCRdb independently ran MiXCR on the 5' RACE reads; one entry per CDR3 protein. The table shows 1.5 million to 2 million distinct CDR3 sequences, with around 50% occurring only once. The sequenced sample was blood. The receptors here all came from a middle-aged woman in good health.

This clonotype was counted a few times. The CDR3 DNA sequence: TGTGCCAGCAGCTTAGGGGGAGGGACTAGGGCCAACGTCCTGACTTTC. Translation gives CASSLGGGTRANVLTF. The chain links TRBV7-2 to TRBJ2-6, with TRBD2 identical over 7 bases. The length of the CDR3 is 16 residues. From germline, CDR1 is SGHTA and CDR2 FQGNSA. V gave up 1 base and J gave up 5 bases; unmatched junction bases: 5.

This chain connects TRBV20-1 to TRBJ1-1, with D unclear. Trimming took off 5 bases at V and 10 bases at J, with 20 bases between the two ends. Looked up from germline, CDR1 is DFQATT and CDR2 is SNEGSKA (reference sequence). The CDR3 runs 13 residues. The chain's CDR3 is CSAPLPDGRGAFF. The CDR3, as DNA: TGCAGTGCTCCACTACCAGACGGGCGTGGAGCTTTCTTT.

This clonotype was observed a handful of times. V is TRBV4-2 and J is TRBJ2-6, with unresolved D. Deletions cut 2 bases from V and 2 bases from J, with 16 bases between. This CDR3 has 18 amino acids. Germline values: CDR1 LGHNA, CDR2 YNFKEQ. The CDR3 nucleotides are TGTGCCAGCAGCCAATCTCAGCGTGTATTCGCTGGGGCCAACGTCCTGACTTTC. As protein: CASSQSQRVFAGANVLTF.